This T cell receptor beta chain is from a study of T cells in Graves' hyperthyroidism and ophthalmopathy. The source material, RNA transcripts, was used to amplify TCR beta CDR3 regions. The HTBI primer set drove a first-round RT-PCR of the TCR CDR3. From the multiplex PCR reads, TCRdb called clonotypes with MiXCR, one entry per CDR3 protein. Here the sample spans about 620,000 distinct CDR3 sequences, 15% to 20% being singletons. Notes on the study in general: A 13 V-J model separated ophthalmopathy from stable hyperthyroidism.

CDR3 length: 14 amino acids. Germline V gene lookup returns CDR1 SGHAT and CDR2 FQNNGV. Trimming stripped 5 bases from V and 0 bases from J, with 10 bases between. Diagnosis relied on clinical symptoms, serum thyroxine and TRAb, thyroid ultrasound and orbital computed tomography. The sample holds many counts of this clonotype. Its antigen is currently unknown. V and J are TRBV11-2 and TRBJ1-1; no firm D call. The TCR originated in a woman in her 30s with Graves' hyperthyroidism. The specimen sequenced was blood. Here the CDR3 DNA reads TGTGCCAGCAGCCACGGACGGCTGAACACTGAAGCTTTCTTT. Translation gives CASSHGRLNTEAFF.